Below are 4 T cell receptor beta chains sequenced from a single sample in a study of cytomegalovirus exposure and HLA in healthy donors. Profiled with immunoSEQ multiplex PCR; TCRdb holds only in-frame clones, not every one. The sample lists approximately 160,000 clones; 85% were seen once. Sequenced material: PBMCs. These receptors came from a man aged 30 to 45 in good health and CMV-seropositive.

As to this clone: This may come from a read error, since a much larger clone is one base off. The rearrangement links TRBV5-1 to TRBJ2-7, with 9 bases aligning to TRBD1. Trimming took 4 bases from V and 2 from J; bases not matched to a gene: 4. Germline values: CDR1 SGHRS, CDR2 YFSETQ. The CDR3 contains 14 residues. CDR3 nucleotides: TGCGCCAGCAGCCCGGGACAGGGACCCTACGAGCAGTACTTC. Its translation is CASSPGQGPYEQYF.

The J gene is TRBJ2-7, the V gene TRBV13; maybe TRBD1 (6 bases). This CDR3 contains 14 residues. CDR1 and CDR2 (germline): PRHDT, FYEKMQ (reference sequence). Trimming left V 4 bases short and J 7 bases short, with 17 bases between. The CDR3 nucleotides read TGTGCCAGCAGCTCCATGGGACACTTTAATGAGCAGTACTTC. Translating it yields CASSSMGHFNEQYF. Combining the CDR3 with reference TRBV13 and TRBJ2-7 gives the whole variable domain AAGVIQSPRHLIKEKRETATLKCYPIPRHDTVYWYQQGPGQDPQFLISFYEKMQSDKGSIPDRFSAQQFSDYHSELNMSSLELGDSALYFCASSSMGHFNEQYFGPGTRLTVT.

The rearrangement joins TRBV27 to TRBJ1-1; 10 nucleotides line up with TRBD1. The CDR3 consists of 15 residues. Trimming took 5 bases from V and 5 from J; bases not matched to a gene: 8. CDR1 is MNHEY and CDR2 is SMNVEV in the germline V gene (reference sequence). CDR3 sequence (DNA): TGTGCCAGCAGTGCCTCTAGGACAGGGGGGACTGAAGCTTTCTTT. The encoded protein is CASSASRTGGTEAFF.

The chain couples TRBV4-3 to TRBJ1-1; maybe TRBD1 (6 bases). Germline lookup yields CDR1 LGHNA and CDR2 YSLEER. The CDR3 has 16 amino acids. The V end was cut by 0 bases, the J end by 0 bases, with 11 bases between. The CDR3 is CASSQDSGGLNTEAFF. Written as DNA, the CDR3 is TGCGCCAGCAGCCAAGATTCGGGGGGCCTGAACACTGAAGCTTTCTTT.